The 11 T cell receptor beta chains listed next were all sequenced from one sample in a study of early T cells in non-severe SARS-CoV-2 infection. A single record per CDR3 protein comes from TCRdb applying MiXCR to the 5' RACE reads. The data hold approximately 90,000 distinct CDR3 sequences, with 16% observed a single time. The sample here was whole blood, taken at baseline. The source is an adult who was a healthcare worker with PCR-confirmed SARS-CoV-2 infection or an uninfected control (not recorded which).

This clonotype was observed a few times. The CDR3 region is CASSLGRGLSEQYF. The CDR3 DNA follows: TGTGCCAGCAGTTTGGGCCGGGGGCTCTCCGAGCAGTACTTC. The chain recombines TRBV27 with TRBJ2-7; possibly TRBD1 or TRBD2 for D (6 bases each). Trimming left V 3 bases short and J 6 bases short, with 15 bases between. This CDR3 is 14 amino acids long. From germline, CDR1 is MNHEY and CDR2 SMNVEV (reference sequence).

This chain uses TRBV5-1 with TRBJ2-3; 7 bases align to TRBD2. Germline trimming cut 0 bases from V and 2 bases from J; bases unmatched to any gene: 0. CDR3 size: 14 residues. Per the germline V gene, CDR1 is SGHRS and CDR2 is YFSETQ. The DNA for the CDR3 is TGCGCCAGCAGCTTGGAGCGGGACACAGATACGCAGTATTTT. Translation: CASSLERDTDTQYF.

This chain connects TRBV20-1 to TRBJ2-5, with D possibly called TRBD1 or TRBD2 (5 bases each). The CDR3 has 14 residues. Trimming took off 0 bases at V and 4 bases at J, with 12 bases between the two ends. From germline, CDR1 is DFQATT and CDR2 SNEGSKA (reference sequence). CDR3 nucleotides: TGCAGTGCTAGAGACAGGGTCGGGGTAGAGACCCAGTACTTC. Amino acids: CSARDRVGVETQYF.

Concerning this clonotype itself: Its ends do not fully match the called genes, so a read error is possible. The CDR3 DNA reads as TGCACCAGCAGCCAAGATCTGACGGGGATCTCCTACGAGCAGTACTTC. It yields the protein CTSSQDLTGISYEQYF. The chain couples TRBV4-3 to TRBJ2-7, with D tentatively TRBD2 (5 bases). The germline CDR1 and CDR2 sequences are LGHNA and YSLEER. CDR3 length: 16 amino acids.

The chain joins TRBV18 to TRBJ2-2, with D maybe TRBD1 (6 bases). The CDR3 totals 15 residues. The ends were cut back, 6 bases at V and 5 bases at J, with 16 bases in the middle. Germline V gene data show CDR1 as KGHSH and CDR2 as LQKENI. The CDR3 sequence is CASSSGQGKTGELFF. As DNA, the CDR3 is TGTGCCAGCTCCTCGGGACAAGGGAAGACCGGGGAGCTGTTTTTT.

V is TRBV28 and J is TRBJ2-4; weak D call: TRBD1 (6 bases). The CDR3 is made up of 13 amino acids. Germline V gene sequence: CDR1 MDHEN, CDR2 SYDVKM. V gave up 6 bases and J gave up 8 bases, with 14 bases separating them. As DNA, the CDR3 is TGTGCCAGCAGAGAACCAGGGGCACACATTCAGTACTTC. Encoded protein: CASREPGAHIQYF.

A few counts support this clonotype. V is TRBV6-5 and J is TRBJ2-7; 8 nucleotides line up with TRBD2. The CDR3 consists of 14 residues. CDR1 MNHEY and CDR2 SVGAGI come from the germline V gene. The junction had 6 bases not matched to a gene; V was cut back by 5 bases and J by 3 bases. The CDR3 here is CASSPGLVVYEQYF. CDR3 bases: TGTGCCAGCAGTCCGGGACTAGTGGTCTACGAGCAGTACTTC.

This clonotype was observed a single time. The chain combines TRBV4-3 with TRBJ2-1, with D hard to call. The CDR3 contains 15 residues. Looked up from germline, CDR1 is LGHNA and CDR2 is YSLEER. With 0 bases removed from V and 5 bases from J, the gap between germline ends came to 11 bases. CDR3 nucleotides: TGCGCCAGCAGCCAAGAGATTTACCCTGACAATGAGCAGTTCTTC. Amino acids: CASSQEIYPDNEQFF.

This clonotype was recorded a few times. Here the CDR3 omits its conserved ending phenylalanine or tryptophan, so a read error is the likely source. CDR3 loop: CASSPRSGRSDTQYL. The DNA of the CDR3 is TGTGCCAGCTCACCGCGGAGCGGGCGCTCAGATACGCAGTATTTA. The V call is TRBV18, the J call TRBJ2-3; D may be TRBD2 (6 bases). The CDR3 is 15 amino acids. V was clipped by 3 bases and J by 4 bases, with 14 bases between them. Germline V lookup: CDR1 KGHSH, CDR2 LQKENI.

This clonotype was counted ten times or more. The chain employs TRBV7-9 and TRBJ1-1; D is perhaps TRBD1 (6 bases). This CDR3 region has 15 residues. CDR1 SEHNR and CDR2 FQNEAQ come from the germline V gene (reference sequence). The germline V and J ends were trimmed by 5 bases and 4 bases, with 17 bases remaining between them. CDR3 sequence (DNA): TGTGCCAGCAGCCAGAACAGGGCTGGGGGCACTGAAGCTTTCTTT. Translated: CASSQNRAGGTEAFF.

The chain carries TRBV29-1 and TRBJ2-3; D remains ambiguous. V lost 0 bases to trimming and J lost 4 bases, with 5 bases between them. The CDR3 is made up of 12 amino acids. Germline V gives CDR1 SQVTM, CDR2 ANQGSEA. CDR3: CSVEDEADTQYF. The CDR3 nucleotides are TGCAGCGTTGAAGATGAAGCAGATACGCAGTATTTT.